Listed here are 24 T cell receptor beta chains from one sample, sequenced in a study of T cell repertoires in cytomegalovirus infection. TCRdb used MiXCR to reprocess the reads, holding one entry per CDR3 protein. Seen here are under 200,000 distinct CDR3 sequences, 7.5% to 10% observed once, and the top ten hold around 4.4%. The specimen sequenced was PBMCs. The receptors here all came from a human donor in good health (CMV status not recorded). Some clones in this sample may be carry-over from other donors' samples.

The table lists this clonotype with many counts. The chain has TRBV20-1 and TRBJ2-3; perhaps TRBD1 as D (6 bases). Trimming removed 6 bases from V and 0 bases from J, with 19 bases in between. Germline V gene data show CDR1 as DFQATT and CDR2 as SNEGSKA (reference sequence). This CDR3 contains 16 residues. CDR3: CSASAIGRGSTDTQYF. The CDR3 coding sequence is TGCAGTGCAAGCGCTATCGGCAGGGGTAGCACAGATACGCAGTATTTT.

This clonotype was found once. The rearrangement uses TRBV28 and TRBJ2-3; 10 bases agree with TRBD2. The CDR3 has 15 amino acids. V lost 6 bases, J lost 2 bases, and 5 bases stayed unmatched. The germline V gene encodes CDR1 MDHEN and CDR2 SYDVKM. As DNA, the CDR3 is TGTGCCAGCAGCCCGGGACTAGCGAACACAGATACGCAGTATTTT. Its translation is CASSPGLANTDTQYF. Variable domain in full (rest from reference TRBV28 and TRBJ2-3): DVKVTQSSRYLVKRTGEKVFLECVQDMDHENMFWYRQDPGLGLRLIYFSYDVKMKEKGDIPEGYSVSREKKERFSLILESASTNQTSMYLCASSPGLANTDTQYFGPGTRLTVL.

The table lists this clonotype with many counts. The chain recombines TRBV10-3 with TRBJ1-2, with D uncertain. V lost 8 bases to trimming and J lost 2 bases, with 15 bases between them. The CDR3 loop spans 14 amino acids. Germline assignment: CDR1 ENHRY and CDR2 SYGVKD. CDR3 loop: CAIGRTDGNYGYTF. CDR3 nucleotides: TGTGCCATCGGACGTACGGACGGGAACTATGGCTACACCTTC.

This clonotype was detected a few times. The chain links TRBV18 to TRBJ1-1; D unresolved. The V end was cut by 4 bases, the J end by 1 base, with 7 bases between. This CDR3 region has 13 residues. Looked up from germline, CDR1 is KGHSH and CDR2 is LQKENI. Here the CDR3 DNA reads TGTGCCAGCTCACTAAAACAGAACACTGAAGCTTTCTTT. The encoded protein is CASSLKQNTEAFF.

The V call is TRBV5-1, the J call TRBJ2-1, with 7 bases aligning to TRBD2. Germline V gene data show CDR1 as SGHRS and CDR2 as YFSETQ. Trimming at V came to 4 bases and at J to 1 base, leaving 2 bases not matched to a gene. The CDR3 spans 14 residues. The DNA for the CDR3 is TGCGCCAGCAGCCTGGGACTATCCTACAATGAGCAGTTCTTC. Its translation: CASSLGLSYNEQFF.

The sample holds many counts of this clonotype. This rearrangement joins TRBV7-2 to TRBJ1-1, with TRBD1 as a possible D gene (6 bases). Germline V gives CDR1 SGHTA, CDR2 FQGNSA. The V end was cut by 1 base, the J end by 3 bases, with 9 bases between. The CDR3 spans 14 residues. CDR3 in DNA: TGTGCCAGCAGCTTAGACAGGGAGGACACTGAAGCTTTCTTT. Amino acids: CASSLDREDTEAFF.

V and J are TRBV7-4 and TRBJ2-1; 11 nucleotides match TRBD2. The junction had 2 bases not matched to a gene; V was cut back by 0 bases and J by 7 bases. Germline CDR1 and CDR2: SGHVT and SQSDAQ. The CDR3 totals 15 residues. CDR3 DNA: TGTGCCAGCAGCTTAGCGGTAGCGGGAGGGAATGAGCAGTTCTTC. Protein product: CASSLAVAGGNEQFF.

In this sample, this clonotype turned up many times. The chain combines TRBV7-8 with TRBJ2-1; D gene ambiguous. Germline V gene data show CDR1 as SGHVS and CDR2 as FQNEAQ. This CDR3 region has 16 residues. V lost 3 bases and J 1 base, leaving 13 bases between the germline ends. In DNA, the CDR3 is TGTGCCAGCAGCTTTTTTTTAGGCGGTTCCTACAATGAGCAGTTCTTC. Translated: CASSFFLGGSYNEQFF.

This rearrangement joins TRBV28 to TRBJ2-5, with a weak D call TRBD1 (6 bases). The CDR3 spans 16 residues. V was cut by 1 base and J by 3 bases, with 15 bases left in between. CDR1 is MDHEN and CDR2 is SYDVKM in the germline V gene. CDR3 coding DNA: TGTGCCAGCAGTTTATACAGGGCAGGGAGTAAAGAGACCCAGTACTTC. This gives the protein CASSLYRAGSKETQYF.

This clonotype appeared a few times. This chain connects TRBV7-2 to TRBJ2-3; tentative D call: TRBD2 (6 bases). Trimming left V 3 bases short and J 6 bases short, with 16 bases between. CDR1 is SGHTA and CDR2 is FQGNSA in the germline V gene. This CDR3 spans 15 amino acids. The chain's CDR3 is CASSLGTSPPDTQYF. The DNA for the CDR3 is TGTGCCAGCAGCTTGGGCACTAGCCCTCCCGATACGCAGTATTTT. The entire variable domain, with the rest obtained from reference TRBV7-2 and TRBJ2-3, is as follows: GAGVSQSPSNKVTEKGKDVELRCDPISGHTALYWYRQSLGQGLEFLIYFQGNSAPDKSGLPSDRFSAERTGGSVSTLTIQRTQQEDSAVYLCASSLGTSPPDTQYFGPGTRLTVL.

This clonotype was detected many times. This chain links TRBV20-1 with TRBJ2-1, with TRBD2 matching 10 bases. The germline V gene has CDR1 DFQATT and CDR2 SNEGSKA (reference sequence). The CDR3 length is 14 residues. V gave up 6 bases and J gave up 7 bases; unmatched junction bases: 9. This CDR3 reads CSAPSGSFVNEQFF. The CDR3 DNA reads as TGCAGTGCCCCTAGCGGGAGCTTTGTAAATGAGCAGTTCTTC.

This clonotype was observed many times. CDR3 sequence: CASSFSTAGKNTGELFF. Here the CDR3 DNA reads TGTGCCAGCAGCTTCTCGACAGCGGGGAAAAACACCGGGGAGCTGTTTTTT. J is TRBJ2-2 and V is TRBV11-2; the match to TRBD2 covers 7 bases. With 3 bases clipped from V and 2 bases from J, the junction kept 9 bases outside the gene matches. This CDR3 spans 17 amino acids. The germline gives CDR1 SGHAT, CDR2 FQNNGV. Complete variable domain (other parts from reference TRBV11-2 and TRBJ2-2): EAGVAQSPRYKIIEKRQSVAFWCNPISGHATLYWYQQILGQGPKLLIQFQNNGVVDDSQLPKDRFSAERLKGVDSTLKIQPAKLEDSAVYLCASSFSTAGKNTGELFFGEGSRLTVL.

This clonotype has just a few counts. The chain has TRBV7-9 and TRBJ2-1, with 14 bases identical to TRBD2. The CDR3 is 17 residues long. CDR1 and CDR2 from the germline V gene are SEHNR and FQNEAQ (reference sequence). V shed 7 bases and J 4 bases; nucleotides not matched to a gene: 9. CDR3 nucleotides: TGTGCCAGCACCTCGGGACTAGCGGGAGCGGGGTACAATGAGCAGTTCTTC. As protein: CASTSGLAGAGYNEQFF.

This clonotype was counted at least ten times. The genes are TRBV6-5 and TRBJ2-3; D unclear. In germline, CDR1 is MNHEY, CDR2 SVGAGI. The length of the CDR3 is 15 residues. Trimming cost V 2 bases and J 1 base, with 10 bases left between them. In DNA, the CDR3 is TGTGCCAGCAGTTACAATGGGGAAGGCACAGATACGCAGTATTTT. This sequence encodes CASSYNGEGTDTQYF.

There are many counts of this clonotype. In DNA, the CDR3 is TGTGCCAGCAGCTTAGGGGTCAGGGGAAAATCTGGAAACACCATATATTTT. Amino acids: CASSLGVRGKSGNTIYF. The chain has TRBV7-2 and TRBJ1-3; D is perhaps TRBD1 (6 bases). The CDR3 extends over 17 amino acids. The ends were cut back, 1 base at V and 1 base at J, with 14 bases in the middle. Germline CDR1 is SGHTA and CDR2 is FQGNSA. The entire variable domain, with the rest obtained from reference TRBV7-2 and TRBJ1-3, is as follows: GAGVSQSPSNKVTEKGKDVELRCDPISGHTALYWYRQSLGQGLEFLIYFQGNSAPDKSGLPSDRFSAERTGGSVSTLTIQRTQQEDSAVYLCASSLGVRGKSGNTIYFGEGSWLTVV.

The J gene is TRBJ2-7, the V gene TRBV5-5; 8 bases fit TRBD2. This CDR3 region has 15 residues. V lost 4 bases to trimming and J lost 3 bases; unmatched junction nucleotides: 9. In germline, CDR1 is SGHKS, CDR2 YYEKEE (reference sequence). CDR3 sequence (DNA): TGTGCCAGCAGCCTGTCAGCGGGGGTCCTCTACGAGCAGTACTTC. This sequence encodes CASSLSAGVLYEQYF.

This clonotype showed up many times. The V call is TRBV7-8, the J call TRBJ2-1; 14 nucleotides agree with TRBD2. There are 17 residues in the CDR3. V shed 1 base, J shed 7 bases, and the junction held 6 bases outside the gene matches. Germline CDR1 SGHVS, CDR2 FQNEAQ. CDR3 nucleotide sequence: TGTGCCAGCAGCTTAGTCCCCGGGACTAGCGGGAGAAATGAGCAGTTCTTC. This gives the protein CASSLVPGTSGRNEQFF.

This clonotype was seen many times. The chain combines TRBV12-3 or TRBV12-4 with TRBJ1-2, with unresolved D. The CDR3 is 12 residues long. The V end lost 3 bases, the J end lost 6 bases, and 8 bases lay between the germline ends. The CDR3 DNA follows: TGTGCCAGCAGTTTCGAGGTTCATGGCTACACCTTC. Translated, it gives CASSFEVHGYTF.

This clonotype was counted only a few times. This chain links TRBV10-3 with TRBJ1-2; D possibly corresponds to TRBD1 (6 bases). The germline V gene has CDR1 ENHRY and CDR2 SYGVKD. With 0 bases removed from V and 3 bases from J, the gap between germline ends came to 14 bases. This CDR3 spans 16 amino acids. DNA for the CDR3: TGTGCCATCAGTGAGTCTGGAGGGGGGCGAGACTATGGCTACACCTTC. Residues: CAISESGGGRDYGYTF.

The chain uses TRBV6-8 and TRBJ2-7; D may correspond to TRBD1 or TRBD2 (6 bases each). V was pared by 0 bases and J by 3 bases, with 15 bases between. Germline V lookup: CDR1 MNHGY, CDR2 SAAAGT. The CDR3 consists of 16 residues. The CDR3 DNA reads TGTGCCAGCAGTTACTCGTCGGGGGCGACCTTCTACGAGCAGTACTTC. It specifies CASSYSSGATFYEQYF.

In its sample, this clonotype was seen many times. The gene calls are TRBV11-2 and TRBJ2-7, with 11 positions matching TRBD2. Germline V lookup: CDR1 SGHAT, CDR2 FQNNGV. The CDR3 is made up of 20 amino acids. J gave up 4 bases and V 1 base, and 18 bases lay outside the gene matches. DNA of the CDR3: TGTGCCAGCAGCTTAGCGACCCCACTAGCGGGAGCTCGATCTGGGTACGAGCAGTACTTC. It encodes CASSLATPLAGARSGYEQYF.

This clonotype has just a few counts. The rearrangement joins TRBV6-2 or TRBV6-3 to TRBJ1-6; D is perhaps TRBD1 (5 bases). V lost 8 bases and J 9 bases, leaving 20 bases between the germline ends. This CDR3 is 15 amino acids long. Germline CDR1 is MNHEY and CDR2 is SVGEGT. CDR3 in DNA: TGTGCCAGCCTTACTGGGGACCGACGGAGTTCACCCCTCCACTTT. As protein: CASLTGDRRSSPLHF.

This sequence joins TRBV2 and TRBJ2-1; D possibly uses TRBD1 or TRBD2 (5 bases each). There are 18 residues in the CDR3. Germline values: CDR1 SNHLY, CDR2 FYNNEI. The ends were cut back, 1 base at V and 2 bases at J, with 18 bases in the middle. The CDR3 DNA reads TGTGCCAGCAGTGAAGACGGGGCTACAACAGGAACCTACAATGAGCAGTTCTTC. It translates to CASSEDGATTGTYNEQFF.

The V call is TRBV5-1, the J call TRBJ1-1; 7 bases line up with TRBD1. J gave up 5 bases and V 3 bases, and 10 bases lay outside the gene matches. This CDR3 spans 15 amino acids. Germline loops: CDR1 SGHRS, CDR2 YFSETQ. CDR3 nucleotides: TGCGCCAGCAGCTCCGCAGGGGGGCGTTTGACTGAAGCTTTCTTT. Its protein product is CASSSAGGRLTEAFF. The whole variable domain, filled in from reference TRBV5-1 and TRBJ1-1, reads KAGVTQTPRYLIKTRGQQVTLSCSPISGHRSVSWYQQTPGQGLQFLFEYFSETQRNKGNFPGRFSGRQFSNSRSEMNVSTLELGDSALYLCASSSAGGRLTEAFFGQGTRLTVV.